Described below is a single TCR beta chain sequence and its context. The antigen remains unidentified. This record belongs to a study of CD8 T cells in ankylosing spondylitis. Findings of the study overall: Disease-linked clones, CD8+, were relatively rare in peripheral blood. Characteristic, it appeared, of ankylosing spondylitis blood was a TCR beta motif of eight highly homologous variants.

TCRdb fed the 5' RACE reads into MiXCR, producing one record per CDR3 protein. The repertoire holds 350,000 to 450,000 distinct CDR3 sequences, with 25% to 30% as singletons. Trimming removed 1 base from V and 0 bases from J, with 7 bases in between. This CDR3 comprises 15 residues. Germline V gives CDR1 SGHTA, CDR2 FQGNSA. The chain recombines TRBV7-2 with TRBJ1-3; D remains ambiguous. The sequence came from a male donor with ankylosing spondylitis. Source material: blood, either unsorted or a sorted T cell fraction (not recorded which). CDR3: CASSLESSSGNTIYF. The CDR3 DNA is TGTGCCAGCAGCTTAGAGTCCAGCTCTGGAAACACCATATATTTT.